This TCR beta chain originates from a study of blood T cells in healthy people across ages. Study conclusions and caveats: Strong correlation was found linking TCR beta diversity to naive T cell percentage.

Of note for this clonotype: Its matching antigen is unknown.

The CDR3 sequence is 11 residues long. Trimming removed 10 bases from V and 6 bases from J, with 10 bases in between. The germline CDR1 and CDR2 sequences are ENHRY and SYGVKD. A second PCR, run for roughly 7 to 11 cycles, used a sample-barcoded 5' primer plus a J-beta primer mix. Each cDNA molecule carried a tag from a template-switch adaptor that contained 12 random nucleotides. TCRdb analysed the 5' RACE reads with MiXCR anew, one entry per CDR3 protein. Here the sample spans 1.2 million to 1.5 million distinct CDR3 sequences, 40% to 50% being singletons. This TCR came from a young woman in good health. This chain links TRBV10-3 with TRBJ2-1; the D is unclear. Sequencing used blood. This CDR3 is CASEGLNEQFF. CDR3 DNA sequence: TGTGCCAGCGAAGGTCTCAATGAGCAGTTCTTC.